What follows are 11 T cell receptor beta chains derived from one specimen sequenced in a study of T cell repertoires in cytomegalovirus infection (dated by TCRdb to the late 2010s). These reads were obtained on an Illumina HiSeq 1500. Using fastp trimming at Q25 and MiXCR clonotype assembly, TCRdb reanalyzed the public sequencing data and kept in-frame beta chains. Entries are consolidated by CDR3 protein sequence, retaining the most common genes and DNA. Counted in this sample were hundreds of thousands of distinct CDR3 sequences; roughly a tenth of them appeared once. The leading ten clones occupy approximately 2.4% of the sample. Sequenced input: PBMCs. The receptors stem from a human donor in good health (CMV status not recorded). Some clones in this sample may be carry-over from other donors' samples.

This clonotype has more than one count but fewer than ten. The chain couples TRBV15 to TRBJ2-5; D gene uncertain. Trimming removed 0 bases from V and 4 bases from J, with 3 bases in between. The CDR3 has 12 residues. Germline CDR1 LNHNV, CDR2 YYDKDF (reference sequence). CDR3 protein: CATSRDAETQYF. The CDR3 region has the DNA TGTGCCACCAGCAGAGATGCAGAGACCCAGTACTTC. Drawing the rest from reference TRBV15 and TRBJ2-5, the complete variable domain is DAMVIQNPRYQVTQFGKPVTLSCSQTLNHNVMYWYQQKSSQAPKLLFHYYDKDFNNEADTPDNFQSRRPNTSFCFLDIRSPGLGDTAMYLCATSRDAETQYFGPGTRLLVL.

This clonotype came up a few times. The J gene is TRBJ1-5, the V gene TRBV9, with D possibly being TRBD1 (5 bases). This CDR3 has 16 amino acids. V shed 0 bases and J shed 0 bases, with 10 bases lying between them. Germline CDR1 reads SGDLS; CDR2 reads YYNGEE. The CDR3 nucleotides read TGTGCCAGCAGCGTAGGGGCAGGGTTTAGCAATCAGCCCCAGCATTTT. This encodes CASSVGAGFSNQPQHF.

This chain connects TRBV20-1 to TRBJ1-2; D might be TRBD1 (5 bases). The CDR3 spans 13 residues. V lost 5 bases and J lost 4, with 14 bases in between. Per the germline V gene, CDR1 is DFQATT and CDR2 is SNEGSKA (reference sequence). Written as DNA, the CDR3 is TGCAGTGCTCCAGACAGCCACCTCTATGGCTACACCTTC. It translates to CSAPDSHLYGYTF.

This clonotype was observed at least ten times. The J gene is TRBJ2-3, the V gene TRBV7-2, with a weak D call TRBD1 (5 bases). In germline, CDR1 is SGHTA, CDR2 FQGNSA. Trimming stripped 0 bases from V and 1 base from J, with 11 bases between. The CDR3 runs 16 residues. CDR3 protein: CASSLAGQYRTDTQYF. Written as DNA, the CDR3 is TGTGCCAGCAGCTTAGCGGGGCAGTACCGCACAGATACGCAGTATTTT.

This clonotype occurred many times. The V and J genes are TRBV7-2 and TRBJ2-3, with 9 bases matching TRBD2. Losses at the gene ends were 2 bases for V and 4 bases for J; bases not matched to a gene: 7. The V gene's germline CDR1 is SGHTA and CDR2 FQGNSA. This CDR3 contains 16 residues. CDR3 region: CASSLRAGGRADTQYF. CDR3 nucleotide sequence: TGTGCCAGCAGCTTAAGAGCGGGGGGCCGGGCAGATACGCAGTATTTT. Combining the CDR3 with reference TRBV7-2 and TRBJ2-3 gives the whole variable domain GAGVSQSPSNKVTEKGKDVELRCDPISGHTALYWYRQSLGQGLEFLIYFQGNSAPDKSGLPSDRFSAERTGGSVSTLTIQRTQQEDSAVYLCASSLRAGGRADTQYFGPGTRLTVL.

This clonotype came up many times. CDR3 coding DNA: TGTGCCAGCACCCGCGAGGCCCGGGGCACCGGGGAGCTGTTTTTT. Its translation is CASTREARGTGELFF. The chain recombines TRBV28 with TRBJ2-2; possibly TRBD2 for D (5 bases). CDR1 and CDR2 from the germline V gene are MDHEN and SYDVKM. This CDR3 has 15 residues. Between the trimmed V and J ends, which lost 7 bases and 4 bases, there was a span of 16 bases.

This clonotype was seen repeatedly, ten times or more. V usage is TRBV20-1 and J usage is TRBJ1-1, with D possibly TRBD1 on 5 matching bases. The CDR3 totals 11 residues. Germline lookup yields CDR1 DFQATT and CDR2 SNEGSKA (reference sequence). V lost 3 bases and J lost 6, with 8 bases in between. The DNA for the CDR3 is TGCAGTGCTAGTCAGGGAGCTGAAGCTTTCTTT. This encodes CSASQGAEAFF.

At least ten counts were recorded for this clonotype. This sequence joins TRBV7-2 and TRBJ2-1, with 10 nucleotides matching TRBD2. Losses at the gene ends were 1 base for V and 2 bases for J; bases not matched to a gene: 11. CDR3 length: 19 residues. Germline assignment: CDR1 SGHTA and CDR2 FQGNSA. DNA of the CDR3: TGTGCCAGCAGCTTAGGCGGGAAGCGGGGGGGCAACCCCTACAATGAGCAGTTCTTC. Translating it yields CASSLGGKRGGNPYNEQFF. Full variable domain (remainder filled in from reference TRBV7-2 and TRBJ2-1): GAGVSQSPSNKVTEKGKDVELRCDPISGHTALYWYRQSLGQGLEFLIYFQGNSAPDKSGLPSDRFSAERTGGSVSTLTIQRTQQEDSAVYLCASSLGGKRGGNPYNEQFFGPGTRLTVL.

This clonotype showed up many times. The chain links TRBV28 to TRBJ2-7; TRBD1 agrees at 9 bases. The CDR3 has 15 amino acids. Germline CDR1 and CDR2: MDHEN and SYDVKM. V was clipped by 2 bases and J by 3 bases; unmatched bases: 5. The CDR3 protein is CASSLGTGRVYEQYV. The CDR3 DNA reads TGTGCCAGCAGTTTAGGGACAGGGAGGGTCTACGAGCAGTACGTC.

V and J are TRBV6-2 or TRBV6-3 and TRBJ1-5, with TRBD1 as a possible D gene (6 bases). The germline CDR1 and CDR2 sequences are MNHEY and SVGEGT. Trimming left V 0 bases short and J 6 bases short, with 12 bases between. This CDR3 is 15 amino acids long. The chain's CDR3 is CASSYSQGQTQPQHF. The CDR3 nucleotides read TGTGCCAGCAGTTACTCGCAGGGGCAGACTCAGCCCCAGCATTTT.

In its sample, this clonotype was seen many times. The chain carries TRBV19 and TRBJ1-1; weak D call: TRBD1 (5 bases). CDR3 length: 13 residues. V lost 3 bases to trimming and J lost 5 bases, with 10 bases between them. From germline, CDR1 is LNHDA and CDR2 SQIVND (reference sequence). Here the CDR3 reads CASSIQGLTEAFF. The CDR3 bases are TGTGCCAGTAGTATTCAGGGTCTGACTGAAGCTTTCTTT.